This TCR beta chain was found in a study of tumor-infiltrating lymphocytes in primary liver carcinoma. The overall study: Each of the growths was stage T1-T3 N0M0, extending roughly 4.2 to 11 cm across. Sequencing of the samples generated roughly 3.5 to 7.5 million productive TCRbeta reads, with similar yields across tissue types.

The investigators made TCR beta cDNA from about 500 ng total RNA, using a constant-region primer. Slightly modified ARM-PCR, run as three nested multiplex PCR rounds, produced the TCR beta libraries. TCRdb called the multiplex PCR reads again in MiXCR, with one record for every CDR3 protein. The repertoire has 40,000 or so distinct CDR3 sequences, roughly 74% of them found once; the top ten carry approximately 35%. As for this clonotype: It is likely a read error, because the conserved phenylalanine at the end of the CDR3 is missing.

Both RNA and DNA were isolated together from roughly 20-30 mg of bulk tissue that had not been sorted. The TCR comes from a man aged 35 to 55 with primary liver carcinoma and hepatitis B virus infection. The sequencing sample was made of tumor-adjacent normal liver tissue.

The CDR3 bases are TGTGCCAGCAGTGCGGGACAAGGCCAATACGAGCAGTACCTA. This encodes CASSAGQGQYEQYL. This chain joins TRBV6-1 and TRBJ2-7, with TRBD1 as a possible D gene (6 bases). Germline CDR1 MNHNS, CDR2 SASEGT. The CDR3 consists of 14 residues. V was shortened by 4 bases and J by 4 bases, with 14 bases between the two germline ends.